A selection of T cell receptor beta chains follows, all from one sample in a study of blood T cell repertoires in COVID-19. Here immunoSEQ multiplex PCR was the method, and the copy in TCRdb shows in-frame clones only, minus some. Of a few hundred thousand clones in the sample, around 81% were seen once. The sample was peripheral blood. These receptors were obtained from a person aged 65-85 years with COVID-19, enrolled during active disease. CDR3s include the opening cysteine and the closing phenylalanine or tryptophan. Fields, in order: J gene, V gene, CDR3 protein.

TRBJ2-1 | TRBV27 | CASSLSWGGPKQFF
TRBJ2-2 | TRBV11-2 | CASSFSQGAAGELFF
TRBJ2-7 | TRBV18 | CASSPSGGRNYEQYF
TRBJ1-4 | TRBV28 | CASNRAGVYEKLFF
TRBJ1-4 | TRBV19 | CASSMTGDSATNEKLFF
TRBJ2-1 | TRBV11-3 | CASSLRGSSNEQFF
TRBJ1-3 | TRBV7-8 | CASSSRGAGNTIYF
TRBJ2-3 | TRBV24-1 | CATSDAAGLAGRHTDTQYF
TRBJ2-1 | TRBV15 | CATSTDRGFYNEQFF
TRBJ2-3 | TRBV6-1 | CASSAGTGGTSTDTQYF
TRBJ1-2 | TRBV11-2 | CASSPRTGGHGYTF
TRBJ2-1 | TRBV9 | CASSPGDNEQFF
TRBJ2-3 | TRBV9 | CASSGDGLARDTQYF
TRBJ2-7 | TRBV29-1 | CSVSAGNTYEQYF
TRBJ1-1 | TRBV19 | CASIGVNTEAFF
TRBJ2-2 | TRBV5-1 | CASSISGELFF
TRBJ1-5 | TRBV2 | CASRLYSNQPQHF
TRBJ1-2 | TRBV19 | CASSPIERDYGYTF
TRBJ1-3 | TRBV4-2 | CASSQVTSGNTIYF
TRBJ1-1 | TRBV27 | CASSWTAANTEAFF
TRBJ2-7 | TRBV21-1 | CASAGGRGYEQYF
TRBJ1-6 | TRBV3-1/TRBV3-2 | CASSPVLNYNSPLHF
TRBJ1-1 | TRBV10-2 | CASSESVGGTEAFF
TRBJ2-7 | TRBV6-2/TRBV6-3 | CASSYTTGGRGRIYEQYF
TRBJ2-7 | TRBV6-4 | CASSVPGLAGLYEQYF
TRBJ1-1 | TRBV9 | CASSPGQLNTEAFF
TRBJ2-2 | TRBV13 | CASSNRGSTGELFF
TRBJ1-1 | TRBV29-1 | CSGGQSTEAFF